Listed below are T cell receptor beta chains from one sample, sequenced in a study of PD-1 blockade in classical Hodgkin lymphoma. The assay was immunoSEQ multiplex PCR, and TCRdb's table has in-frame clones only and misses some. The table lists 90,000 to 120,000 clones, about nine tenths of them singletons. Specimen: peripheral blood mononuclear cells (PBMCs), collected before the second cycle of nivolumab. Receptor source: a human donor with classical Hodgkin lymphoma. Each CDR3 is given with its conserved first and last residue. The D gene is left open where the match is weak. The size of a clone is reported for some rows only, either as once, few or many, or as a class for expanded clones.

TRBV27,TRBD1,.,TRBJ1-2,CASSLLGTDPDGYTF,TGTGCCAGCAGTTTATTGGGGACAGATCCTGATGGCTACACCTTC
TRBV19,.,.,TRBJ2-1,CASSLRTGDEQFF,TGTGCCAGTAGTCTCCGGACCGGTGATGAGCAGTTCTTC
TRBV6-5,.,.,TRBJ1-1,CASSVGRDTEAFF,TGTGCCAGCAGTGTAGGGAGGGACACTGAAGCTTTCTTT
TRBV5-1,.,.,TRBJ2-2,CASSLVGRWDTGELFF,TGCGCCAGCAGCTTGGTGGGGAGATGGGACACCGGGGAGCTGTTTTTT
TRBV2,.,.,TRBJ2-5,CASSEYSHRFRRQETQYF,TGTGCCAGCAGTGAATACTCCCACCGGTTCCGCCGGCAAGAGACCCAGTACTTC
TRBV19,.,.,TRBJ2-3,CASSIPTGSGDTQYF,TGTGCCAGTAGTATACCAACAGGGAGTGGAGATACGCAGTATTTT
TRBV27,TRBD1,.,TRBJ2-3,CASSPIPGQGMGTQYF,TGTGCCAGCAGTCCGATCCCGGGACAGGGAATGGGTACGCAGTATTTT
TRBV10-3,TRBD1,.,TRBJ2-7,CAIRGGGTGYGEQYF,TGTGCCATCAGGGGAGGCGGGACAGGGTATGGCGAGCAGTACTTC
TRBV7-9,TRBD2,.,TRBJ2-1,CASSPGLRDNEQFF,TGTGCCAGCAGCCCGGGACTACGAGACAATGAGCAGTTCTTC
TRBV2,.,.,TRBJ1-3,CASSDLFSGNTIYF,TGTGCCAGCAGTGACCTCTTCTCTGGAAACACCATATATTTT
TRBV6-1,TRBD1,.,TRBJ1-2,CASLLTGNYGYTF,TGTGCCAGCCTCCTGACAGGGAACTATGGCTACACCTTC
TRBV4-2,.,.,TRBJ2-4,CASSQDIRASMNIQYF,TGTGCCAGCAGCCAAGATATCCGGGCTAGCATGAACATTCAGTACTTC
TRBV19,.,once,TRBJ1-2,CASSIGRKMGYTF,TGTGCCAGTAGTATCGGAAGAAAGATGGGCTACACCTTC
TRBV9,.,.,TRBJ2-2,CASSVRKETGELFF,TGTGCCAGCAGCGTTAGGAAGGAGACCGGGGAGCTGTTTTTT
TRBV7-9,TRBD2,.,TRBJ2-3,CASSLGRPSGRPTDTQYF,TGTGCCAGCAGCTTAGGACGGCCTAGCGGGAGACCCACAGATACGCAGTATTTT
TRBV12-5,.,.,TRBJ2-1,CASGPPRSSSYNEQFF,TGTGCTAGTGGCCCCCCGAGGTCTAGCTCCTACAATGAGCAGTTCTTC
TRBV5-1,.,.,TRBJ2-6,CASSLYVMGAGANVLTF,TGCGCCAGCAGCTTGTATGTCATGGGGGCTGGGGCCAACGTCCTGACTTTC
TRBV28,.,.,TRBJ2-5,CASSSSGRETQYF,TGTGCCAGCAGTTCCTCGGGGAGGGAGACCCAGTACTTC
TRBV4-1,TRBD2,.,TRBJ2-2,CARTYPGTSGADTGELFF,TGCGCCAGGACCTATCCCGGGACTAGCGGGGCAGACACCGGGGAGCTGTTTTTT
TRBV7-8,TRBD1,.,TRBJ2-1,CASSSLTGFSYNEQFF,TGTGCCAGCAGCTCCCTGACAGGGTTCTCCTACAATGAGCAGTTCTTC
TRBV4-1,.,.,TRBJ2-3,CASSQYWPSTDTQYF,TGCGCCAGCAGCCAATATTGGCCATCCACAGATACGCAGTATTTT
TRBV6-1,TRBD2,.,TRBJ2-2,CASSEKQLAGVTGELFF,TGTGCCAGCAGCGAAAAACAACTAGCGGGAGTTACCGGGGAGCTGTTTTTT
TRBV5-4,.,.,TRBJ2-5,CASSFGPGETQYF,TGTGCCAGCAGCTTCGGACCGGGAGAGACCCAGTACTTC
TRBV30,TRBD2,.,TRBJ2-1,CAWSVWASGRGEQFF,TGTGCCTGGAGTGTATGGGCTAGCGGGAGAGGTGAGCAGTTCTTC
TRBV19,.,.,TRBJ1-5,CASSISGTGRNQPQHF,TGTGCCAGTAGTATTAGTGGAACAGGGCGCAATCAGCCCCAGCATTTT
TRBV27,TRBD1,.,TRBJ1-1,CASSSHRDRGKGMNTEAFF,TGTGCCAGCAGTTCACACCGGGACAGGGGGAAGGGGATGAACACTGAAGCTTTCTTT
TRBV27,.,.,TRBJ2-1,CASSRTRGVYNEQFF,TGTGCCAGCAGCCGAACAAGGGGGGTCTACAATGAGCAGTTCTTC
TRBV30,.,.,TRBJ1-5,CAWSEKQERRNQPQHF,TGTGCCTGGAGCGAGAAGCAGGAGCGCCGCAATCAGCCCCAGCATTTT
TRBV10-3,.,.,TRBJ2-7,CAISELTSLNEQYF,TGTGCCATCAGTGAGTTGACATCGCTAAACGAGCAGTACTTC
TRBV30,.,.,TRBJ1-2,CAWKGAGSSYGYTF,TGTGCCTGGAAGGGAGCAGGATCTTCGTATGGCTACACCTTC
TRBV6-6,.,few,TRBJ2-4,CASSVAKNIQYF,TGTGCCAGCAGTGTAGCCAAAAACATTCAGTACTTC
TRBV5-1,.,.,TRBJ1-1,CASSLASGVNTEAFF,TGCGCCAGCAGCTTGGCTAGCGGGGTGAACACTGAAGCTTTCTTT
TRBV7-9,.,.,TRBJ1-2,CASRDGGGLYGYTF,TGTGCCAGCAGAGATGGGGGAGGGCTATATGGCTACACCTTC
TRBV29-1,TRBD2,.,TRBJ2-1,CSVAGTSSYNEQFF,TGCAGCGTTGCAGGGACTAGCTCCTACAATGAGCAGTTCTTC
TRBV28,.,.,TRBJ2-7,CASSLSAGLATNEQYF,TGTGCCAGCAGTTTATCCGCAGGGCTGGCTACGAACGAGCAGTACTTC
TRBV28,.,once,TRBJ2-3,CASSPRTPANTDTQYF,TGTGCCAGCAGTCCCCGGACGCCGGCAAATACAGATACGCAGTATTTT
TRBV6-6,.,.,TRBJ1-6,CAIAIVENSPLHF,TGTGCCATCGCTATTGTAGAAAATTCACCCCTCCACTTT
TRBV2,.,.,TRBJ2-1,CASSEAAQAPVGEQFF,TGTGCCAGCAGTGAAGCGGCGCAGGCCCCCGTAGGGGAGCAGTTCTTC
TRBV4-1,TRBD2,few,TRBJ2-1,CASSQGGLAGGPGNEQFF,TGCGCCAGCAGCCAAGGGGGACTAGCGGGAGGGCCGGGGAATGAGCAGTTCTTC
TRBV25-1,.,.,TRBJ2-2,CASSERVPTGELFF,TGTGCCAGCAGTGAACGGGTACCCACCGGGGAGCTGTTTTTT
TRBV2,.,.,TRBJ1-6,CASSETVSSYNSPLHF,TGTGCCAGCAGTGAAACAGTGAGCTCCTATAATTCACCCCTCCACTTT
TRBV4-3,TRBD2,.,TRBJ2-1,CASSQDRSGGAYNEQFF,TGCGCCAGCAGCCAAGATAGGAGCGGGGGGGCCTACAATGAGCAGTTCTTC
TRBV30,TRBD2,.,TRBJ2-1,CAWSTGTSGYNEQFF,TGTGCCTGGAGTACCGGGACTAGCGGATACAATGAGCAGTTCTTC